Sequencing of this TCR beta chain was carried out in a study of T cells after yellow fever vaccination. Conversion of TCR transcripts into cDNA relied on 5'RACE template switching, which added a universal primer site and UMIs. TCRdb fed the 5' RACE reads into MiXCR, producing one record per CDR3 protein. The data hold just under 600,000 distinct CDR3 sequences, with roughly 14% observed a single time. Germline CDR1 and CDR2: LNHNV and YYDKDF (reference sequence). This CDR3 comprises 14 residues. Trimming cost V 5 bases and J 11 bases, with 18 bases left between them. The sequenced sample was PBMCs, obtained on the day of the yellow fever booster vaccination. The receptor was isolated from a man aged 25-45 years who received the YFV17D yellow fever vaccine. This chain links TRBV15 with TRBJ1-4; D is undetermined. CDR3 in amino acids: CATSRNPPVEKLFF. The CDR3 DNA follows: TGTGCCACCAGCCGAAACCCCCCCGTGGAGAAACTGTTTTTT. The whole variable domain, remainder taken from reference TRBV15 and TRBJ1-4, is DAMVIQNPRYQVTQFGKPVTLSCSQTLNHNVMYWYQQKSSQAPKLLFHYYDKDFNNEADTPDNFQSRRPNTSFCFLDIRSPGLGDTAMYLCATSRNPPVEKLFFGSGTQLSVL.